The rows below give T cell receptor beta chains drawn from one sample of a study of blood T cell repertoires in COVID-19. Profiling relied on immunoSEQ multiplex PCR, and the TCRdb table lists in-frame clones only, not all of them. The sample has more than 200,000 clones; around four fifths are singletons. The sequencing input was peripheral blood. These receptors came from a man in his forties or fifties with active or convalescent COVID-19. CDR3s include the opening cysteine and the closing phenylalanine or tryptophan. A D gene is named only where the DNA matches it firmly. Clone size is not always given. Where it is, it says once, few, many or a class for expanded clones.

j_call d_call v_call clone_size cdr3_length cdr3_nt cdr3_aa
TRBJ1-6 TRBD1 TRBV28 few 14 TGTGCCAGCAGTCCTCAGGGGGCTGGTTCACCCCTCCACTTT CASSPQGAGSPLHF
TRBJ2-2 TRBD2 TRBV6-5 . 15 TGTGCCAGCCAGCGGGGACTCCCAAGGCCCGGGGAGCTGTTTTTT CASQRGLPRPGELFF
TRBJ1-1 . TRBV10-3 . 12 TGTGCCACCGCCGGGGGTCCGTCTGAAGCTTTCTTT CATAGGPSEAFF
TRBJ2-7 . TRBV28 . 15 TGTGCCAGCAGCCCCGACAGGAGATACTCCTACGAGCAGTACTTC CASSPDRRYSYEQYF
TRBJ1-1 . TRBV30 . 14 TGTGCCTGGAGTCCTGGAGGGGTTAGCACTGAAGCTTTCTTT CAWSPGGVSTEAFF
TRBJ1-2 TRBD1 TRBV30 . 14 TGTGCCTGGAGTGTAGGGACAGGGTCGAGAGGCTACACCTTC CAWSVGTGSRGYTF
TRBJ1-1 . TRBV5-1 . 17 TGCGCCAGCAGCTTGGTAGGGGGACGGATAGTGAACACTGAAGCTTTCTTT CASSLVGGRIVNTEAFF
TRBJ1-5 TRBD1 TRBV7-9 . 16 TGTGCCAGCAGCCCAGGGTCGGGACAGATCTTAGAGCCCCAGCATTTT CASSPGSGQILEPQHF
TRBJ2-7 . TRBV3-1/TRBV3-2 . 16 TGTGCCAGCAGCCCGTTCATGGCGGGCGCCTCCTACGAGCAGTACTTC CASSPFMAGASYEQYF
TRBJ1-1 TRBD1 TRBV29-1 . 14 TGCAGCGTTGTAGGACAGGGGCTGAACACTGAAGCTTTCTTT CSVVGQGLNTEAFF
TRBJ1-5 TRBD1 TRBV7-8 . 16 TGTGCCAGCAGCTTAACTAACAGGGGACTCAATCAGCCCCAGCATTTT CASSLTNRGLNQPQHF
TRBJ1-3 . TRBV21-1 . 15 TGTGCCAGCAGTCTTTTCGGGAAGGCTGGAAACACCATATATTTT CASSLFGKAGNTIYF
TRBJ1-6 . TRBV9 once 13 TGTGCCAGCAGCGCGGGGACTGATTCACCCCTCCACTTT CASSAGTDSPLHF
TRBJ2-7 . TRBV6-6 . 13 TGTGCCAGCAGTTCACTCCGGGACACCGAGCAGTACTTC CASSSLRDTEQYF
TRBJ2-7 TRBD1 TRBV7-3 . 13 TGTGCCAGCAGCTTAAGAGGGGGCGACGAGCAGTACTTC CASSLRGGDEQYF
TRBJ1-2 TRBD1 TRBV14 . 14 TGTGCCAGCAGCCTGGGGACAGGGAGTTTTGGCTACACCTTC CASSLGTGSFGYTF
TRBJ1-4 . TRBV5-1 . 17 TGCGCCAGCAGCTTGACAGGGATGATAGAAGGTGTTGAAAAACTGTTTTTT CASSLTGMIEGVEKLFF
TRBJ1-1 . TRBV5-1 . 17 TGCGCCAGCAGCCGATTAACCAAGGGGGATATGAACACTGAAGCTTTCTTT CASSRLTKGDMNTEAFF
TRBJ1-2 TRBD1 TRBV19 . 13 TGTGCCAGTAGTCAAGGGACAGGGGGGACCAACACCTTC CASSQGTGGTNTF
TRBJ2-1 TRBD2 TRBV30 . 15 TGTGCCTGGAGAAGACTAGCGGGGCCCTACAATGAGCAGTTCTTC CAWRRLAGPYNEQFF
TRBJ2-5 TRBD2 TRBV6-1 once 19 TGTGCCAGCAGTGTACCGCGGGGACTAGCGGGAGGGCCGTCAGAGACCCAGTACTTC CASSVPRGLAGGPSETQYF
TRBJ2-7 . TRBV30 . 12 TGTGCCTGGGCCCCGGGGGACTACGAGCAGTACTTC CAWAPGDYEQYF
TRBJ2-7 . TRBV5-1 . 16 TGCGCCAGCAGCTTGGGCCCCCGAGTGTCCCTCTACGAGCAGTACTTC CASSLGPRVSLYEQYF
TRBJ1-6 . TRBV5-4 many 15 TGTGCCAGCAGCTTGGATTCGGGTCCAACTTCACCCCTCCACTTT CASSLDSGPTSPLHF
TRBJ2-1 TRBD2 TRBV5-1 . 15 TGCGCCAGCAGCTTGGCCGCGGGGACTAGTAATGAGCAGTTCTTC CASSLAAGTSNEQFF
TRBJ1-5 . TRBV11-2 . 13 TGTGCCAGCAGCCCTAGGAGGAATCAGCCCCAGCATTTT CASSPRRNQPQHF
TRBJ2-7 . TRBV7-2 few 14 TGTGCCAGCAGCTTAGGGCTACAGAGCTACGAGCAGTACTTC CASSLGLQSYEQYF
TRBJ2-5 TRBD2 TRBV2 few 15 TGTGCCAGCAGTGAAGTAGCGGGGGGCAAAGAGACCCAGTACTTC CASSEVAGGKETQYF
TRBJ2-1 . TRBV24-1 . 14 TGTGCCACCGGGGGGGCCCACTCCTACAATGAGCAGTTCTTC CATGGAHSYNEQFF
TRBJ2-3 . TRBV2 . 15 TGTGCCAGCAGTGCGAGGCAGCCACTCACAGATACGCAGTATTTT CASSARQPLTDTQYF
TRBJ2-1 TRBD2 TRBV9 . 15 TGTGCCAGCAGCGTAGCCCCCGGGAGGGCAAATGAGCAGTTCTTC CASSVAPGRANEQFF
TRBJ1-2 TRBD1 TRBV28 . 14 TGTGCCAGCAGCCTACCGGGACAGGGACGGGGCTACACCTTC CASSLPGQGRGYTF
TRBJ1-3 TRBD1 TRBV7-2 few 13 TGTGCCATCCGGACAGGGACTGGAAACACCATATATTTT CAIRTGTGNTIYF
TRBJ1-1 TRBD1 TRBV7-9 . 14 TGTGCCAGCAGCTTACGAGGACAGGGGACTGAAGCTTTCTTT CASSLRGQGTEAFF
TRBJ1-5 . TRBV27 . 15 TGTGCCAGCAGTTTCGCAGGGTCAAGCAATCAGCCCCAGCATTTT CASSFAGSSNQPQHF
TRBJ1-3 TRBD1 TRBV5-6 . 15 TGTGCCAGCAGCTTGGGACAGGGGATTGGAAACACCATATATTTT CASSLGQGIGNTIYF
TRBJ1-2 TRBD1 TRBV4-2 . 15 TGTGCCAGCAGCCAGGGGGACAGGCTTGACTATGGCTACACCTTC CASSQGDRLDYGYTF
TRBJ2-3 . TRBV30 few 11 TGTGCCCTGGAGTACACAGATACGCAGTATTTT CALEYTDTQYF
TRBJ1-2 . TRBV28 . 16 TGTGCCAGGGGGATCTGGCAGGCAGAACAGGTGCATGGCTACACCTTC CARGIWQAEQVHGYTF
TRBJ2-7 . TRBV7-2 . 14 TGTGCCAGCAGCTTAGGGGAGTCCCCCTACGAGCAGTACTTC CASSLGESPYEQYF
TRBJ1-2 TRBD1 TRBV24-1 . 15 TGTGCCACCAGTGAAACACAGGGGCCTTACTATGGCTACACCTTC CATSETQGPYYGYTF
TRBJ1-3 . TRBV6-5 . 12 TGTGCCAGCAAAGGGGCTGGAAACACCATATATTTT CASKGAGNTIYF
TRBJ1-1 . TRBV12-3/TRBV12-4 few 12 TGTGCCAGCAGTTCCCAGAACACTGAAGCTTTCTTT CASSSQNTEAFF
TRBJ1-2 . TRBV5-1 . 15 TGCGCCAGCAGCATCGAATGGACAGCAAACTATGGCTACACCTTC CASSIEWTANYGYTF
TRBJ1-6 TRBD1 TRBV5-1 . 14 TGCGCCAGCAGCTCACAGGGGGGTAATTCACCCCTCCACTTT CASSSQGGNSPLHF
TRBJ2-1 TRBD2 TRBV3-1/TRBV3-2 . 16 TGTGCCAGCAGCCAAGACGGTGAGGGGGGACTAGGTGAGCAGTTCTTC CASSQDGEGGLGEQFF
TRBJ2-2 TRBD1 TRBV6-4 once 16 TGTGCCAGCAGTGACAGGGGGCCCGCGAACACCGGGGAGCTGTTTTTT CASSDRGPANTGELFF
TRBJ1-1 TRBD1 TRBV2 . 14 TGTGCCAGCAGGGCGGGACAGGGCGACACTGAAGCTTTCTTT CASRAGQGDTEAFF
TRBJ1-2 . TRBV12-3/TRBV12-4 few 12 TGTGCCAGCAGCCAGACAGTTTATGGCTACACCTTC CASSQTVYGYTF
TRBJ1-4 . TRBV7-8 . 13 TGTGCCAGCAGCTATTACCGGGAGCACGGCCTGTTTTTT CASSYYREHGLFF
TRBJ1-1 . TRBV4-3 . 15 TGCGCCAGCAGCCCTCAGTTACGCATGAACACTGAAGCTTTCTTT CASSPQLRMNTEAFF
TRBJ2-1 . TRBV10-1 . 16 TGCGCCAGCAGTGTGGCCCAGGGGAAGGCCTACAATGAGCAGTTCTTC CASSVAQGKAYNEQFF
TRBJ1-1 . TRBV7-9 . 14 TGTGCCAGCAGCTTAGGCGGGATTAACACTGAAGCTTTCTTT CASSLGGINTEAFF